This T cell receptor beta chain was recorded in a study of T-cell memory formation after mild COVID-19. As for the study in general: Clustering of TCRs was largely donor specific. General study results and limits: Cross-reactive memory apparently joined, as some responding clones appeared in pre-infection memory. Mainly in CM and EM were contracting CD4+ clones; CD8+ were in EMRA. Whereas later expanders leaned CD4+, clones contracting day 15 to 85 showed a balanced CD4/CD8 makeup.

This clonotype was counted a few times. Its antigen is not identified. Each CDR3 protein gets one entry after TCRdb re-called the 5' RACE reads with MiXCR. The table includes some 350,000 distinct CDR3 sequences, about 15% detected once. The sample comprised PBMCs or a T cell subset sorted from them (not recorded which). The TCR comes from a man aged 18 to 29 who had mild COVID-19 (a few samples of this study predate the infection). Cell type and time point are not known.

CDR3: CASSPILRRDSYGYTF. CDR3 nucleotide sequence: TGTGCCAGCAGTCCTATTCTACGACGGGACAGCTATGGCTACACCTTC. This sequence joins TRBV6-1 and TRBJ1-2; 7 positions match TRBD1. Germline V gene lookup returns CDR1 MNHNS and CDR2 SASEGT. V lost 5 bases to trimming and J lost 4 bases; unmatched junction nucleotides: 13. CDR3 size: 16 residues.